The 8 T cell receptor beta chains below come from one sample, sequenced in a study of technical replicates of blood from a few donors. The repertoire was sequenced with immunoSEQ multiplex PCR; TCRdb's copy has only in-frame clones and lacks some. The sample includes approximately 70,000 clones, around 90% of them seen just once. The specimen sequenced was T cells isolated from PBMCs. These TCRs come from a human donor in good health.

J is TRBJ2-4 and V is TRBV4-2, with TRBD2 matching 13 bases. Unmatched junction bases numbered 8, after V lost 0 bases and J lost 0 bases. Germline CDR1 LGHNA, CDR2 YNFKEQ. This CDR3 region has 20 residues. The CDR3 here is CASSQDGLAGVELAKNIQYF. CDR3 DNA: TGTGCCAGCAGCCAAGATGGACTAGCGGGAGTAGAATTAGCCAAAAACATTCAGTACTTC.

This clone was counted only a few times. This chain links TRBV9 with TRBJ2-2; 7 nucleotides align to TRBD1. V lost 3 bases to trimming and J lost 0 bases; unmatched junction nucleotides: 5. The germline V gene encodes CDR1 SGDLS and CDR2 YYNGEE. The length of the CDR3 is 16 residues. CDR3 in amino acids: CASSAGTAANTGELFF. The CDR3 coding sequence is TGTGCCAGCAGCGCGGGGACAGCCGCGAACACCGGGGAGCTGTTTTTT.

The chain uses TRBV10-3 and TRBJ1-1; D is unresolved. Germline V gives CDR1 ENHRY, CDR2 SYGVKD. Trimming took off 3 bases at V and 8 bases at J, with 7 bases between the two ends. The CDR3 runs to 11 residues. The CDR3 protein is CAISERLEAFF. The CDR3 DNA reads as TGTGCCATCAGTGAACGGTTAGAAGCTTTCTTT.

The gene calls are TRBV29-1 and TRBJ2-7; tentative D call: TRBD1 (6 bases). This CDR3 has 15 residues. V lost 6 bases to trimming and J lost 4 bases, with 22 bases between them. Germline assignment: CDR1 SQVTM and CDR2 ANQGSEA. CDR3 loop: CSVALLGTLRYEQYF. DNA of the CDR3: TGCAGCGTCGCTCTCCTCGGGACACTCCGTTACGAGCAGTACTTC.

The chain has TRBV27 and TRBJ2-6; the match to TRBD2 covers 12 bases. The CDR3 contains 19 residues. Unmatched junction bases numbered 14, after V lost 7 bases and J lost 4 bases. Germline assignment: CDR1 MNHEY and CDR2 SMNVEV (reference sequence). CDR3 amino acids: CASTRTSGTYPLGANVLTF. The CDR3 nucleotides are TGTGCCAGCACCAGGACTAGCGGGACATACCCGTTAGGGGCCAACGTCCTGACTTTC.

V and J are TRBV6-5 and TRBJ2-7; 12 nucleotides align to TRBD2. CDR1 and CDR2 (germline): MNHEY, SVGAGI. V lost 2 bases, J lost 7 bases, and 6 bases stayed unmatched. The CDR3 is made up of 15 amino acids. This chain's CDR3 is CASSYGLLAGGEQYF. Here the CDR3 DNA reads TGTGCCAGCAGTTACGGCCTACTAGCGGGAGGTGAGCAGTACTTC.

The CDR3 reads CASSLDLGATLGEQYF. The DNA for the CDR3 is TGTGCCAGCAGCTTAGATCTTGGGGCGACTCTCGGCGAGCAGTACTTC. The rearrangement joins TRBV11-2 to TRBJ2-7; a possible D gene is TRBD1 (5 bases). V gave up 0 bases and J gave up 6 bases, with 18 bases separating them. The CDR3 length is 16 residues. Per the germline V gene, CDR1 is SGHAT and CDR2 is FQNNGV.

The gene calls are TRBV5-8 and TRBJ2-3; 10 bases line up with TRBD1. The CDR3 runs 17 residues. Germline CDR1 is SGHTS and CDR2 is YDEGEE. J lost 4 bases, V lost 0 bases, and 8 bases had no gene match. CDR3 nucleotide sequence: TGTGCCAGCAGCTTGGATCCGGACAGGGGGAGCGCAGATACGCAGTATTTT. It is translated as CASSLDPDRGSADTQYF.